The 32 T cell receptor beta chains below were found in one sample sequenced in a study of blood T cell repertoires in COVID-19. Sequencing was performed with immunoSEQ multiplex PCR; in TCRdb, only in-frame clones are kept and a portion is missing. The sample includes approximately 450,000 clones, around 89% of them seen just once. The sequencing input was PBMCs or T cells enriched from blood (not recorded which). The receptors originated from a man between 25 and 39 years old who had recovered from COVID-19.

The gene calls are TRBV3-1 (or the pseudogene TRBV3-2) and TRBJ2-2; 10 nucleotides align to TRBD2. Germline values: CDR1 LGHDT, CDR2 YNNKEL (reference sequence). The CDR3 is made up of 16 amino acids. The V gene end was trimmed by 1 base and the J gene end by 4 bases; junction bases not matched to a gene: 3. CDR3 protein: CASSQASGSGTGELFF. The DNA of the CDR3 is TGTGCCAGCAGCCAAGCTAGCGGGAGTGGCACCGGGGAGCTGTTTTTT.

The chain carries TRBV3-1 (or the pseudogene TRBV3-2) and TRBJ2-7; TRBD1 agrees at 11 bases. Germline CDR1 is LGHDT and CDR2 is YNNKEL (reference sequence). The CDR3 covers 16 residues. J gave up 5 bases and V 2 bases, and 8 bases lay outside the gene matches. Here the CDR3 DNA reads TGTGCCAGCAGCCAATCTTACGGGACAGGGGGACACGAGCAGTACTTC. Its translation is CASSQSYGTGGHEQYF.

J is TRBJ1-1 and V is TRBV15; 9 nucleotides match TRBD1. Trimming cost V 3 bases and J 2 bases; bases outside gene matches: 1. Germline-derived CDR1 and CDR2 are LNHNV and YYDKDF (reference sequence). The CDR3 length is 14 residues. DNA for the CDR3: TGTGCCACCAGCAGGACAGGGGGAAACACTGAAGCTTTCTTT. Protein: CATSRTGGNTEAFF. Together with reference TRBV15 and TRBJ1-1, the CDR3 gives the full variable domain: DAMVIQNPRYQVTQFGKPVTLSCSQTLNHNVMYWYQQKSSQAPKLLFHYYDKDFNNEADTPDNFQSRRPNTSFCFLDIRSPGLGDTAMYLCATSRTGGNTEAFFGQGTRLTVV.

The DNA of the CDR3 is TGTGCCACCAGCAGAGATTCGGCAGGGGGGAGAGAAGCTTTCTTT. Its protein product is CATSRDSAGGREAFF. V and J are TRBV15 and TRBJ1-1, with 7 nucleotides matching TRBD1. This CDR3 contains 15 residues. Trimming removed 0 bases from V and 8 bases from J; junction bases left unmatched: 9. Germline CDR1 LNHNV, CDR2 YYDKDF (reference sequence).

There are a few counts of this clone. This sequence joins TRBV12-5 and TRBJ2-7, with a weak D call TRBD1 (6 bases). V lost 6 bases, J lost 5 bases, and 17 bases lay in between. The CDR3 is made up of 14 amino acids. Germline V gives CDR1 LGHNT, CDR2 FRNRAP. For the CDR3, the DNA is TGTGCTAGTGGCAGATCCGGGACAATCCACGAGCAGTACTTC. Translation gives CASGRSGTIHEQYF.

V gene TRBV19 combines with J gene TRBJ2-7, with 8 bases that match TRBD1. CDR1 and CDR2 from the germline V gene are LNHDA and SQIVND (reference sequence). The ends lost 5 bases at V and 3 bases at J; junction bases unmatched: 9. The CDR3 is made up of 15 amino acids. CDR3 DNA sequence: TGTGCCAGTAGTCAAGGAACTGGACAGGGCTACGAGCAGTACTTC. This translates into CASSQGTGQGYEQYF. The variable domain in full, completed from reference TRBV19 and TRBJ2-7, reads DGGITQSPKYLFRKEGQNVTLSCEQNLNHDAMYWYRQDPGQGLRLIYYSQIVNDFQKGDIAEGYSVSREKKESFPLTVTSAQKNPTAFYLCASSQGTGQGYEQYFGPGTRLTVT.

The chain combines TRBV16 with TRBJ2-1; 7 nucleotides match TRBD1. V was clipped by 3 bases and J by 3 bases; unmatched bases: 8. Germline loops: CDR1 KGHSY, CDR2 FQNENV. The CDR3 spans 16 residues. CDR3 amino acids: CASSHGRQGDYNEQFF. In nucleotides, the CDR3 is TGTGCCAGCAGCCATGGGAGACAGGGTGACTACAATGAGCAGTTCTTC.

The chain links TRBV28 to TRBJ1-1; D remains unclear. The CDR3 consists of 13 residues. Trimming cost V 8 bases and J 6 bases, with 16 bases left between them. Germline assignment: CDR1 MDHEN and CDR2 SYDVKM. CDR3 in amino acids: CASFPDIGSEAFF. Written as DNA, the CDR3 is TGTGCCAGCTTTCCAGACATTGGGTCTGAAGCTTTCTTT.

This clone was counted only a few times. The chain employs TRBV18 and TRBJ1-1, with unresolved D. The CDR3 contains 12 residues. Germline CDR1 KGHSH, CDR2 LQKENI. Between the trimmed V and J ends, which lost 5 bases and 1 base, there was a span of 5 bases. Here the CDR3 DNA reads TGTGCCAGCTCAGTCCAGAACACTGAAGCTTTCTTT. The encoded protein is CASSVQNTEAFF.

J is TRBJ1-2 and V is TRBV27; D is unresolved. Germline assignment: CDR1 MNHEY and CDR2 SMNVEV (reference sequence). The CDR3 consists of 14 residues. V was shortened by 0 bases and J by 4 bases, with 9 bases between the two germline ends. This chain's CDR3 is CASSLSAGAYGYTF. The CDR3 DNA is TGTGCCAGCAGTTTATCTGCAGGTGCCTATGGCTACACCTTC.

J is TRBJ2-3 and V is TRBV7-8; D unresolved. In germline, CDR1 is SGHVS, CDR2 FQNEAQ. Trimming took off 1 base at V and 4 bases at J, with 15 bases between the two ends. This CDR3 comprises 16 residues. The CDR3 DNA follows: TGTGCCAGCAGCTTAGTAATTAAGGAGTGGCCAGATACGCAGTATTTT. Its translation is CASSLVIKEWPDTQYF. Supplemented by reference TRBV7-8 and TRBJ2-3, the full variable domain reads GAGVSQSPRYKVAKRGQDVALRCDPISGHVSLFWYQQALGQGPEFLTYFQNEAQLDKSGLPSDRFFAERPEGSVSTLKIQRTQQEDSAVYLCASSLVIKEWPDTQYFGPGTRLTVL.

This clone has just one count. This sequence joins TRBV7-8 and TRBJ1-3; D gene ambiguous. This CDR3 has 13 residues. From germline, CDR1 is SGHVS and CDR2 FQNEAQ. Trimming removed 5 bases at V and 3 bases at J, with 8 bases between. The CDR3 reads CASSLLLGNTIYF. The CDR3 DNA sequence: TGTGCCAGCAGCCTATTACTTGGAAACACCATATATTTT.

The chain recombines TRBV7-9 with TRBJ1-5; 7 bases match TRBD1. V lost 5 bases and J lost 2; bases outside the gene matches: 6. The CDR3 is made up of 15 amino acids. Per germline, CDR1 SEHNR and CDR2 FQNEAQ (reference sequence). The CDR3 DNA reads TGTGCCAGCAGCCGACAGGGAGGTGGCAATCAGCCCCAGCATTTT. Translation gives CASSRQGGGNQPQHF.

The chain links TRBV27 to TRBJ1-1, with D hard to call. In germline, CDR1 is MNHEY, CDR2 SMNVEV (reference sequence). This CDR3 spans 14 amino acids. V lost 2 bases, J lost 1 base, and 8 bases lay in between. CDR3 loop: CASSLQRQNTEAFF. The CDR3 DNA reads as TGTGCCAGCAGTTTACAGCGCCAGAACACTGAAGCTTTCTTT.

The chain combines TRBV7-9 with TRBJ1-5; tentative D call: TRBD1 (5 bases). Germline V lookup: CDR1 SEHNR, CDR2 FQNEAQ (reference sequence). The CDR3 sequence is 14 residues long. With 5 bases removed from V and 3 bases from J, the gap between germline ends came to 11 bases. Here the CDR3 DNA reads TGTGCCAGCAGCCAAGGAGGGGCCAATCAGCCCCAGCATTTT. Translating it yields CASSQGGANQPQHF.

The rearrangement uses TRBV10-3 and TRBJ2-2; 7 nucleotides line up with TRBD1. The ends lost 4 bases at V and 0 bases at J; junction bases unmatched: 2. The CDR3 sequence is 15 residues long. The germline gives CDR1 ENHRY, CDR2 SYGVKD. CDR3 amino acids: CAISGGQTNTGELFF. DNA of the CDR3: TGTGCCATCAGTGGGGGACAGACGAACACCGGGGAGCTGTTTTTT.

The chain couples TRBV6-2 or TRBV6-3 to TRBJ2-7, with a tentative D call TRBD1 (6 bases). The CDR3 extends over 13 amino acids. V lost 4 bases and J 3 bases, leaving 10 bases between the germline ends. Germline assignment: CDR1 MNHEY and CDR2 SVGEGT. The CDR3 reads CASSSPGDYEQYF. The CDR3 DNA sequence: TGTGCCAGCAGTTCTCCAGGGGACTACGAGCAGTACTTC.

The chain employs TRBV28 and TRBJ2-1; 12 bases map to TRBD1. The CDR3 consists of 16 residues. Unmatched junction bases numbered 10, after V lost 5 bases and J lost 8 bases. Germline V gene lookup returns CDR1 MDHEN and CDR2 SYDVKM. CDR3 residues: CASSETGTGGEYEQFF. CDR3 nucleotides: TGTGCCAGCAGTGAAACCGGGACAGGGGGCGAATATGAGCAGTTCTTC.

V is TRBV28 and J is TRBJ2-2; D is perhaps TRBD2 (5 bases). Germline V gene lookup returns CDR1 MDHEN and CDR2 SYDVKM. The V and J ends lost 11 bases and 4 bases respectively, with 14 bases between them. The CDR3 has 13 residues. The CDR3 nucleotides read TGTGCCGCGGTGGAGGCCGCCACCGGGGAGCTGTTTTTT. Its translation: CAAVEAATGELFF.

The chain has TRBV12-3 or TRBV12-4 and TRBJ2-7, with TRBD1 matching 8 bases. The CDR3 consists of 12 residues. The trim removed 8 bases at V and 4 bases at J, leaving 4 bases unmatched. The CDR3, as DNA: TGTGCCAGCTCAGGGGGCGAATACGAGCAGTACTTC. Amino acid sequence: CASSGGEYEQYF.

The chain links TRBV2 to TRBJ1-1, with TRBD1 identical over 7 bases. V was pared by 5 bases and J by 10 bases, with 4 bases of the junction left unmatched. The CDR3 has 11 residues. Germline V CDR1 and CDR2: SNHLY, FYNNEI. The CDR3: CASSHPGGAFF. In DNA, the CDR3 is TGTGCCAGCAGTCACCCAGGGGGAGCTTTCTTT.

The genes are TRBV5-4 and TRBJ2-7; the match to TRBD1 covers 9 bases. Germline CDR1 SGHNT, CDR2 YYREEE (reference sequence). This CDR3 comprises 15 residues. V lost 4 bases and J lost 0; bases outside the gene matches: 5. The CDR3 protein is CASSPGQGSSYEQYF. The CDR3, as DNA: TGTGCCAGCAGCCCGGGACAGGGTAGCTCCTACGAGCAGTACTTC.

This rearrangement joins TRBV12-5 to TRBJ2-3, with D maybe TRBD2 (5 bases). Germline V gene lookup returns CDR1 LGHNT and CDR2 FRNRAP. This CDR3 is 14 amino acids long. V lost 8 bases to trimming and J lost 2 bases, with 14 bases between them. The CDR3 protein is CASRAGGSTDTQYF. The CDR3 DNA reads TGTGCTAGTAGGGCGGGCGGGTCCACAGATACGCAGTATTTT.

The rearrangement links TRBV28 to TRBJ1-3, with 11 positions matching TRBD1. With V trimmed by 3 bases and J by 3 bases, 4 bases remained unmatched. There are 16 residues in the CDR3. The germline gives CDR1 MDHEN, CDR2 SYDVKM. CDR3 sequence reads: CASSFGTGGYGNTIYF. The CDR3 DNA reads as TGTGCCAGCAGTTTTGGGACAGGGGGTTATGGAAACACCATATATTTT.

The CDR3 DNA sequence: TGTGCCAGCACCCAGGGGCCGGATGGCTACACCTTC. Translation: CASTQGPDGYTF. The chain uses TRBV12-3 or TRBV12-4 and TRBJ1-2; TRBD1 is a possible D gene (6 bases). This CDR3 is built from 12 residues. The V gene lost 7 bases and the J gene lost 6 bases, with 12 bases spanning the gap.

V gene TRBV5-1 combines with J gene TRBJ2-3; 7 bases match TRBD1. The V segment lost 4 bases and the J segment 0 bases; nucleotides outside the gene matches: 8. The CDR3 is 16 residues long. CDR1 is SGHRS, CDR2 YFSETQ, per germline. The CDR3 DNA reads TGCGCCAGCAGCCCAATGGGACAGATTAGCACAGATACGCAGTATTTT. It is translated as CASSPMGQISTDTQYF.

The chain carries TRBV4-2 and TRBJ1-1; possibly TRBD1 for D (6 bases). V lost 4 bases to trimming and J lost 3 bases, with 15 bases between them. Germline-derived CDR1 and CDR2 are LGHNA and YNFKEQ. The CDR3 loop spans 15 amino acids. CDR3 coding DNA: TGTGCCAGCAGCCCCCAAGGGACACCTGACACTGAAGCTTTCTTT. Translating gives CASSPQGTPDTEAFF.

The genes are TRBV27 and TRBJ1-1; 8 bases are shared with TRBD1. The CDR3 is 17 residues long. The germline gives CDR1 MNHEY, CDR2 SMNVEV (reference sequence). After removal of 3 bases from V and 0 bases from J, the junction contained 9 bases not matched to a gene. Here the CDR3 reads CASSFQNRGTMNTEAFF. CDR3 nucleotide sequence: TGTGCCAGCAGTTTCCAGAACAGGGGGACCATGAACACTGAAGCTTTCTTT.

The chain employs TRBV7-6 and TRBJ2-1; TRBD2 might be the D (6 bases). The CDR3 totals 15 residues. The V and J ends lost 5 bases and 0 bases respectively, with 11 bases between them. The V gene's germline CDR1 is SGHVS and CDR2 FNYEAQ. The CDR3 nucleotides are TGTGCCAGCAGCGGAAGCGGGCTCTCCTACAATGAGCAGTTCTTC. It translates to CASSGSGLSYNEQFF.

The chain links TRBV3-1 (or the pseudogene TRBV3-2) to TRBJ2-7; 8 positions agree with TRBD2. V shed 4 bases and J 0 bases; nucleotides not matched to a gene: 11. The CDR3 totals 17 residues. The germline V gene has CDR1 LGHDT and CDR2 YNNKEL (reference sequence). The CDR3 here is CASSPGGKREHSYEQYF. CDR3 nucleotide sequence: TGTGCCAGCAGCCCCGGAGGAAAGCGGGAGCACTCCTACGAGCAGTACTTC.

The genes are TRBV5-5 and TRBJ2-2, with 9 bases lining up with TRBD1. The CDR3 is made up of 16 amino acids. Trimming removed 3 bases from V and 3 bases from J; junction bases left unmatched: 6. Germline-derived CDR1 and CDR2 are SGHKS and YYEKEE (reference sequence). CDR3 sequence (DNA): TGTGCCAGCAGCTCTGGGACAGGGAGGGACACCGGGGAGCTGTTTTTT. Translated: CASSSGTGRDTGELFF.

This clone was seen just once. CDR3 sequence: CASSLSAKSSYEQYF. Here the CDR3 DNA reads TGTGCCAGCAGTTTATCTGCTAAAAGCTCCTACGAGCAGTACTTC. V is TRBV27 and J is TRBJ2-7; D is undetermined. Germline CDR1 is MNHEY and CDR2 is SMNVEV (reference sequence). V dropped 0 bases and J dropped 0 bases, with 9 bases sitting between them. CDR3 size: 15 residues.